A single sample gave rise to the 25 T cell receptor beta chains below, sequenced in a study of identical twins. TCRdb reanalysed the 5' RACE reads using MiXCR and keeps one entry per CDR3 protein. In the table there are around 1.7 million distinct CDR3 sequences, under 35% of which are singletons. Input material: cord blood. The receptors were sampled from a newborn girl in good health.

This clonotype showed up just a few times. V usage is TRBV25-1 and J usage is TRBJ1-4; unclear D gene. Trimming removed 5 bases from V and 5 bases from J, with 9 bases in between. The CDR3 contains 13 residues. The germline CDR1 and CDR2 sequences are MGHDK and SYGVNS. The CDR3 coding sequence is TGTGCCAGCAGTACAGCGGGAAATGAAAAACTGTTTTTT. This codes for CASSTAGNEKLFF.

The V and J genes are TRBV12-3 or TRBV12-4 and TRBJ2-7; 8 bases map to TRBD2. The ends lost 5 bases at V and 9 bases at J; junction bases unmatched: 6. The CDR3 runs 12 residues. DNA of the CDR3: TGTGCCAGCAGTCGGGCGGGAGGTAGGCAGTACTTC. Translating it yields CASSRAGGRQYF.

V gene TRBV2 combines with J gene TRBJ2-3; D is possibly TRBD1 or TRBD2 (5 bases each). V gave up 8 bases and J gave up 2 bases, with 8 bases separating them. The CDR3 totals 12 residues. In germline, CDR1 is SNHLY, CDR2 FYNNEI. The CDR3 loop is CASGTHTDTQYF. The CDR3 DNA reads as TGTGCCAGCGGGACGCACACAGATACGCAGTATTTT.

This chain uses TRBV27 with TRBJ1-1; tentatively, D is TRBD1 (5 bases). Germline V CDR1 and CDR2: MNHEY, SMNVEV (reference sequence). V shed 5 bases and J shed 0 bases, with 10 bases lying between them. CDR3 length: 14 amino acids. CDR3 amino acids: CASSRQIMNTEAFF. CDR3 nucleotide sequence: TGTGCCAGCAGTAGACAGATAATGAACACTGAAGCTTTCTTT.

This clonotype occurred a few times. The chain is built from TRBV4-2 and TRBJ2-7; D uncertain. The V and J ends lost 0 bases and 3 bases respectively, with 9 bases between them. Germline V gives CDR1 LGHNA, CDR2 YNFKEQ. The CDR3 consists of 14 residues. In DNA, the CDR3 is TGTGCCAGCAGCCAAGATCGATCCATCTACGAGCAGTACTTC. It codes for CASSQDRSIYEQYF.

V is TRBV20-1 and J is TRBJ1-5; D ambiguous. From germline, CDR1 is DFQATT and CDR2 SNEGSKA (reference sequence). The CDR3 is made up of 17 amino acids. Trimming left V 1 base short and J 3 bases short, with 19 bases between. The CDR3 DNA reads TGCAGTGCTAGAGCCCCCCCTTCCCGGGAAATCAATCAGCCCCAGCATTTT. Translated: CSARAPPSREINQPQHF.

The rearrangement joins TRBV19 to TRBJ1-1; D is unclear. This CDR3 has 13 residues. Germline CDR1 and CDR2: LNHDA and SQIVND (reference sequence). Trimming removed 1 base from V and 4 bases from J, with 7 bases in between. The CDR3 DNA reads as TGTGCCAGTAGTATAGCCGCAAGCACTGAAGCTTTCTTT. This translates into CASSIAASTEAFF.

This chain links TRBV18 with TRBJ2-3; no clear D. CDR1 is KGHSH, CDR2 LQKENI, per germline. The V and J ends lost 3 bases and 2 bases respectively, with 12 bases between them. This CDR3 is built from 15 residues. DNA of the CDR3: TGTGCCAGCTCACCTTCTCTGCGACTCACAGATACGCAGTATTTT. It specifies CASSPSLRLTDTQYF.

This clonotype has only a few counts. V and J are TRBV27 and TRBJ1-6, with TRBD1 identical over 10 bases. V was clipped by 6 bases and J by 8 bases; unmatched bases: 4. Germline CDR1 MNHEY, CDR2 SMNVEV (reference sequence). The length of the CDR3 is 14 residues. The CDR3 loop reads CASRWTGGDSPLHF. The CDR3 region has the DNA TGTGCCAGCAGATGGACAGGGGGTGATTCACCCCTCCACTTT.

This clonotype has a count of ten or more. V gene TRBV2 combines with J gene TRBJ2-4; the D is unclear. From germline, CDR1 is SNHLY and CDR2 FYNNEI. V gave up 6 bases and J gave up 6 bases, with 9 bases separating them. The CDR3 is 12 amino acids. CDR3: CASSLEGNIQYF. CDR3 DNA sequence: TGTGCCAGCAGCCTAGAAGGAAACATTCAGTACTTC.

The table lists this clonotype with a few counts. The chain is built from TRBV2 and TRBJ2-1; D may match TRBD1 or TRBD2 (5 bases each). The CDR3 sequence is 15 residues long. The germline gives CDR1 SNHLY, CDR2 FYNNEI. Trimming removed 4 bases at V and 8 bases at J, with 18 bases between. CDR3 residues: CASSAGTPIDYEQFF. The DNA for the CDR3 is TGTGCCAGCAGTGCGGGGACGCCCATCGACTATGAGCAGTTCTTC.

At least ten counts were recorded for this clonotype. This chain connects TRBV20-1 to TRBJ1-2; perhaps TRBD1 as D (6 bases). CDR1 DFQATT and CDR2 SNEGSKA come from the germline V gene (reference sequence). This CDR3 region has 11 residues. V was trimmed by 2 bases and J by 6 bases, leaving 7 bases between them. The CDR3 here is CSARQGNGYTF. The CDR3 DNA reads TGCAGTGCTAGACAGGGGAATGGCTACACCTTC.

This clonotype has a handful of counts. The chain carries TRBV7-2 and TRBJ2-1, with D perhaps TRBD1 or TRBD2 (6 bases each). Trimming shortened V by 5 bases and J by 7 bases, and 18 bases separated the two germline ends. Germline loops: CDR1 SGHTA, CDR2 FQGNSA. The CDR3 loop spans 15 amino acids. The chain's CDR3 is CASSRTGAVGNEQFF. The CDR3 coding sequence is TGTGCCAGCAGCCGTACGGGGGCGGTGGGTAATGAGCAGTTCTTC. Full variable domain (rest looked up from reference TRBV7-2 and TRBJ2-1): GAGVSQSPSNKVTEKGKDVELRCDPISGHTALYWYRQSLGQGLEFLIYFQGNSAPDKSGLPSDRFSAERTGGSVSTLTIQRTQQEDSAVYLCASSRTGAVGNEQFFGPGTRLTVL.

This chain uses TRBV14 with TRBJ1-6; possibly TRBD1 for D (5 bases). Per the germline V gene, CDR1 is SGHDN and CDR2 is FVKESK. V was cut by 0 bases and J by 1 base, with 13 bases left in between. The CDR3 is 18 amino acids. This chain's CDR3 is CASSQDTTGVSYNSPLHF. CDR3 DNA sequence: TGTGCCAGCAGCCAAGATACCACGGGGGTGTCCTATAATTCACCCCTCCACTTT. Looking up the rest from reference TRBV14 and TRBJ1-6 gives the full variable domain: EAGVTQFPSHSVIEKGQTVTLRCDPISGHDNLYWYRRVMGKEIKFLLHFVKESKQDESGMPNNRFLAERTGGTYSTLKVQPAELEDSGVYFCASSQDTTGVSYNSPLHFGNGTRLTVT.

The chain combines TRBV4-2 with TRBJ2-3; 8 bases map to TRBD2. Germline V CDR1 and CDR2: LGHNA, YNFKEQ. The V gene end was trimmed by 8 bases and the J gene end by 5 bases; junction bases not matched to a gene: 12. The CDR3 is made up of 15 amino acids. CDR3 sequence: CASHYGGAEGDTQYF. In DNA, the CDR3 is TGTGCCAGCCATTACGGGGGGGCCGAGGGAGATACGCAGTATTTT.

This clonotype was seen ten or more times. The chain joins TRBV10-3 to TRBJ2-7; D perhaps matches TRBD2 (5 bases). CDR3 length: 12 amino acids. V was trimmed by 2 bases and J by 11 bases, leaving 13 bases between them. Germline V gene sequence: CDR1 ENHRY, CDR2 SYGVKD. For the CDR3, the DNA is TGTGCCATCAGTGAGCGAGGGAATGGGGAGTACTTC. As protein: CAISERGNGEYF.

This chain links TRBV28 with TRBJ1-6; tentatively, D is TRBD1 (6 bases). The CDR3 has 15 amino acids. Germline V CDR1 and CDR2: MDHEN, SYDVKM. Trimming stripped 2 bases from V and 10 bases from J, with 15 bases between. For the CDR3, the DNA is TGTGCCAGCAGTTTAAGGGCAGGGGTGCCCTCACCCCTCCACTTT. Amino acid sequence: CASSLRAGVPSPLHF.

The chain combines TRBV24-1 with TRBJ1-1; possible D gene TRBD1, 5 bases. This CDR3 has 12 residues. Deletions cut 1 base from V and 10 bases from J, with 9 bases between. Per the germline V gene, CDR1 is KGHDR and CDR2 is SFDVKD. The CDR3 protein is CATSDFRGRAFF. Written as DNA, the CDR3 is TGTGCCACCAGTGATTTCCGGGGGAGAGCTTTCTTT.

This clonotype was counted only a few times. The CDR3 bases are TGCAGTGCTAGGGACAGTAAAGAGACCCAGTACTTC. Translated, it gives CSARDSKETQYF. The chain employs TRBV20-1 and TRBJ2-5; a possible D gene is TRBD1 (6 bases). Trimming left V 3 bases short and J 3 bases short, with 8 bases between. There are 12 residues in the CDR3. The germline gives CDR1 DFQATT, CDR2 SNEGSKA (reference sequence).

In this sample, this clonotype turned up a few times. The chain has TRBV20-1 and TRBJ1-4, with TRBD1 matching over 10 bases. The CDR3 runs 14 residues. CDR1 and CDR2 from the germline V gene are DFQATT and SNEGSKA (reference sequence). The junction had 3 bases not matched to a gene; V was cut back by 0 bases and J by 8 bases. This CDR3 is CSARDGQGDEKLFF. The CDR3, as DNA: TGCAGTGCTAGAGATGGACAGGGGGACGAAAAACTGTTTTTT.

Ten or more counts support this clonotype. The rearrangement uses TRBV20-1 and TRBJ2-3; a possible D gene is TRBD2 (5 bases). V was pared by 2 bases and J by 0 bases, with 9 bases between. Germline CDR1 DFQATT, CDR2 SNEGSKA (reference sequence). This CDR3 contains 14 residues. The CDR3 region has the DNA TGCAGTGCTAGATTCGGCGGGAGCACAGATACGCAGTATTTT. As protein: CSARFGGSTDTQYF.

The chain employs TRBV5-1 and TRBJ1-1; 8 bases map to TRBD1. Germline CDR1 reads SGHRS; CDR2 reads YFSETQ. The CDR3 runs 14 residues. Trimming at V came to 4 bases and at J to 6 bases, leaving 8 bases not matched to a gene. The CDR3 spells CASSDRQGRSEAFF. In DNA form, the CDR3 reads TGCGCCAGCAGCGATCGACAGGGGAGGTCTGAAGCTTTCTTT.

The rearrangement joins TRBV12-3 or TRBV12-4 to TRBJ2-7, with 8 bases lining up with TRBD2. The CDR3 loop spans 15 amino acids. J lost 7 bases, V lost 6 bases, and 14 bases had no gene match. The DNA for the CDR3 is TGTGCCAGCAGCCCAACTAGCGGCTATTACAATGAGCAGTACTTC. Translated: CASSPTSGYYNEQYF.

This clonotype was picked up a small number of times. The rearrangement links TRBV5-6 to TRBJ1-5, with 10 bases lining up with TRBD1. J gave up 2 bases and V 6 bases, and 8 bases lay outside the gene matches. The CDR3 contains 16 residues. Germline CDR1 is SGHDT and CDR2 is YYEEEE. CDR3 loop: CASTQSGTGGNQPQHF. Written as DNA, the CDR3 is TGTGCCAGCACACAGTCCGGGACAGGGGGCAATCAGCCCCAGCATTTT.

This clonotype was recorded a few times. The rearrangement links TRBV12-3 or TRBV12-4 to TRBJ2-7; D may be TRBD1 or TRBD2 (5 bases each). V gave up 6 bases and J gave up 0 bases, with 12 bases separating them. The CDR3 spans 14 residues. The chain's CDR3 is CASRPGRNSYEQYF. CDR3 coding DNA: TGTGCCAGCAGACCGGGACGGAACTCCTACGAGCAGTACTTC.